This TCR beta chain emerged from a study of blood T cell repertoires in COVID-19 (dated by TCRdb to about 2020). Some background on the complete study: Samples covering the acute and convalescent phases of COVID-19 were provided by collaborators in the United States, Italy and Spain. The material from the prospective study consisted of cDNA or gDNA derived from T cells, B-cell-depleted T cells, or PBMCs. Subjects who had been exposed to COVID-19, were actively infected with it, or had recovered from it provided the deeply sampled blood TCRbeta repertoires that made up the dataset. The repertoires were made available in a free public database intended to serve as a resource for research on the immune response to SARS-CoV-2. Samples came from the ongoing ImmuneRACE study (first 160 participants) plus 1,254 subjects from 6 global collaborators. Sample metadata almost always included a de-identified subject ID, COVID-19 status, age in years and sex. Where available, HLA class I and class II types were obtained from metadata supplied by the sample provider rather than from assay-based typing.

As encoded in the germline V gene, CDR1 is SGHAT while CDR2 is FQNNGV. V is pared back by 5 bases and J by 2 bases, with 15 bases lying between the germline termini. CDR3 length: 15 amino acids, cysteine to phenylalanine. This entry keeps only the CDR3 DNA: 45 bases, framed from base 1. This clone was detected only once. Its target antigen remains unknown. No base qualities exist here, and no much larger clone lies one base off it. What the study reported, not specific to this receptor: The quantity of clinical and demographic metadata differed by source and by participant and was supplied without curation.

In Seattle, one collaborating source enrolled patients while the infection was active and tracked those patients longitudinally over the course of disease. Each collaborating institution followed its own protocols to collect whole blood in K2EDTA tubes. For TCRbeta analysis, collaborators shipped samples in one of three forms: frozen whole blood, isolated PBMCs, or DNA extracted from either of those sample types. TCRbeta CDR3 regions were amplified from genomic DNA by means of the immunoSEQ Assay, a bias-controlled multiplex PCR. On the study's bioinformatics: Within the assay, amplification of reference gene primers was used to estimate how many nucleated cells each sample contained. To quantify the absolute abundance of each unique TCRbeta CDR3 rearrangement, sequence reads were collapsed and filtered. For each sample, productive Simpson clonality was calculated as the square root of Simpson's diversity index over productive rearrangements. The table was pulled from immuneACCESS by TCRdb, which kept in-frame rearrangements only. Such tables lose some clones; where checked, under half of the loss comes from unresolved V genes, and the rest has no known cause. The V and J calls and the clone size are those of that table, but D and trimming were determined from the DNA. The sample data list roughly 500,000 clones, and 89% of these were observed just once. The top ten constitute approximately 0.9% of the sample.

This TCR derives from a man between 18 and 29 years old with COVID-19, enrolled during active disease. Sequencing input: peripheral blood. Recombination joined TRBV11-2 with TRBJ1-1; the D gene remains uncertain. The CDR3: CASSPFWRTNTEAFF. The nucleotide sequence is given as TGTGCCAGCAGCCCGTTTTGGAGAACTAACACTGAAGCTTTCTTT.